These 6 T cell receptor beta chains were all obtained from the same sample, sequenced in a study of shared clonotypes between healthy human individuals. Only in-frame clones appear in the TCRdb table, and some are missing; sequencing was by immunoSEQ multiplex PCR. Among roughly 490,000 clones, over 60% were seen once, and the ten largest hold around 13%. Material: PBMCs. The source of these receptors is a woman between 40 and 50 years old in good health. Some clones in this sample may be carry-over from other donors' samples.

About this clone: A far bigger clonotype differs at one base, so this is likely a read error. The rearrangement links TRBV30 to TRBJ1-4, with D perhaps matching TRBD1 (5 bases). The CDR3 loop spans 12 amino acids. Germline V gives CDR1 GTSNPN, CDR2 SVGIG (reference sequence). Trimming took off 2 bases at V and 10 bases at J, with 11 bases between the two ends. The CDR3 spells CAWSPLRGKLFF. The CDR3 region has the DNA TGTGCCTGGAGTCCCCTGAGGGGAAAACTGTTTTTT.

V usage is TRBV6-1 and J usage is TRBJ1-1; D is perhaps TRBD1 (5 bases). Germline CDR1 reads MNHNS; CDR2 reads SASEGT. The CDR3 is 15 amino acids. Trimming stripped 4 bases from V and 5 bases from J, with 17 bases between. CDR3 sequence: CASSAIAGEGTEAFF. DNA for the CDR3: TGTGCCAGCAGTGCGATCGCGGGGGAGGGGACTGAAGCTTTCTTT.

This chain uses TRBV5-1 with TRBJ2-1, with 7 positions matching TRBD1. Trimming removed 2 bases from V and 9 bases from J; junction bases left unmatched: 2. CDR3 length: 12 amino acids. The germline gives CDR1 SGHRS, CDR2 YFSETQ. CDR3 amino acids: CASSFDRAEQFF. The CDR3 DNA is TGCGCCAGCAGCTTCGACAGGGCTGAGCAGTTCTTC. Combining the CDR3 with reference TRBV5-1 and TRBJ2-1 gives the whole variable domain KAGVTQTPRYLIKTRGQQVTLSCSPISGHRSVSWYQQTPGQGLQFLFEYFSETQRNKGNFPGRFSGRQFSNSRSEMNVSTLELGDSALYLCASSFDRAEQFFGPGTRLTVL.

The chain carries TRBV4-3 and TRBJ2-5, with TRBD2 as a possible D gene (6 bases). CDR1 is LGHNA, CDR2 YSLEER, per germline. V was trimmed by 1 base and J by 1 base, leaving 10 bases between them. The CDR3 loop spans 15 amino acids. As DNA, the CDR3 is TGCGCCAGCAGCCAAGCCGGGACTGCCCAAGAGACCCAGTACTTC. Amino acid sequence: CASSQAGTAQETQYF.

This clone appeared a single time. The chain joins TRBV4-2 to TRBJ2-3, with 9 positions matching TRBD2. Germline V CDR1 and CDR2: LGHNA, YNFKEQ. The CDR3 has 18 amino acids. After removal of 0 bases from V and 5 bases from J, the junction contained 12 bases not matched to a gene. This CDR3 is CASSQDWEAGGLQDTQYF. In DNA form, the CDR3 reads TGTGCCAGCAGCCAAGATTGGGAAGCGGGAGGTTTACAAGATACGCAGTATTTT.

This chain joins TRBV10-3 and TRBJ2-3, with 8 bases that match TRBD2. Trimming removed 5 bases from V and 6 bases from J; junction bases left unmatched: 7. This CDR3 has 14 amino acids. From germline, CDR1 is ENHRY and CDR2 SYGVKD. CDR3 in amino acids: CAISLGTSKDTQYF. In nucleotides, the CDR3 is TGTGCCATCAGTTTGGGGACTAGTAAGGATACGCAGTATTTT.